Shown below are 11 T cell receptor beta chains from a single sample sequenced in a study of shared clonotypes between healthy human individuals (dated by TCRdb to about 2020). Library method: the immunoSEQ multiplex PCR assay. TCRdb retrieved this table from immuneACCESS and kept in-frame rearrangements only. Not all clones are present; in checked studies, unresolved V genes account for under half, and no reason is known for the remainder. The sample yields about 700,000 clones; approximately 90% were counted once. Of the sample, 24% falls within the top ten clones. CD8 naive samples were CD45RO-negative cells positively selected for CCR7, giving a CD45RA+CCR7+ population that excluded TemRA cells. The material sequenced was naive CD8+ T cells sorted from blood. What the cell subset or site label conveys for this sample: CD45RA+CCR7+. These receptors all stem from a young man in good health.

The CDR3 spells CASSLSHRGDETQYF. The CDR3 DNA sequence: TGTGCCAGCAGCTTAAGTCATAGGGGCGATGAGACCCAGTACTTC. This chain connects TRBV7-9 to TRBJ2-5, with D possibly TRBD1 on 5 matching bases. CDR3 size: 15 residues. The germline gives CDR1 SEHNR, CDR2 FQNEAQ (reference sequence). V was cut by 2 bases and J by 5 bases, with 15 bases left in between.

This chain connects TRBV6-4 to TRBJ2-2; 7 bases line up with TRBD1. The CDR3 runs 15 residues. V shed 9 bases and J 1 base; nucleotides not matched to a gene: 8. Germline CDR1 reads MRHNA; CDR2 reads SNTAGT. CDR3 residues: CASSRTGWNTGELFF. The CDR3 DNA reads as TGTGCCAGTTCCCGGACAGGTTGGAACACCGGGGAGCTGTTTTTT.

This sequence joins TRBV2 and TRBJ1-5, with 10 bases lining up with TRBD1. Germline CDR1 and CDR2: SNHLY and FYNNEI. The CDR3 extends over 16 amino acids. Unmatched junction bases numbered 4, after V lost 2 bases and J lost 3 bases. This CDR3 is CASSEWDRGYNQPQHF. CDR3 coding DNA: TGTGCCAGCAGTGAATGGGACAGGGGTTACAATCAGCCCCAGCATTTT.

V and J are TRBV15 and TRBJ2-1; maybe TRBD2 (5 bases). Germline CDR1 LNHNV, CDR2 YYDKDF (reference sequence). V lost 5 bases to trimming and J lost 10 bases, with 12 bases between them. There are 12 residues in the CDR3. The CDR3 protein is CATSWLQREQFF. The CDR3 DNA follows: TGTGCCACCAGCTGGTTGCAGCGGGAGCAGTTCTTC.

This clone was recorded once. The J gene is TRBJ2-3, the V gene TRBV2; TRBD1 might be the D (5 bases). The V and J ends lost 9 bases and 0 bases respectively, with 10 bases between them. The germline V gene has CDR1 SNHLY and CDR2 FYNNEI. The CDR3 runs to 13 residues. CDR3 in DNA: TGTGCCAGGGAGACAGAAAGCACAGATACGCAGTATTTT. It codes for CARETESTDTQYF.

The chain employs TRBV6-5 and TRBJ2-5, with a weak D call TRBD1 (6 bases). Trimming shortened V by 2 bases and J by 3 bases, and 13 bases separated the two germline ends. CDR3 length: 15 amino acids. CDR1 and CDR2 from the germline V gene are MNHEY and SVGAGI. This CDR3 is CASSYTGSGEETQYF. The CDR3 DNA reads TGTGCCAGCAGTTACACAGGGTCTGGAGAAGAGACCCAGTACTTC.

This sequence joins TRBV28 and TRBJ2-7, with 13 positions matching TRBD2. The CDR3 is made up of 16 amino acids. Germline CDR1 and CDR2: MDHEN and SYDVKM. V was pared by 5 bases and J by 0 bases, with 4 bases of the junction left unmatched. Written as DNA, the CDR3 is TGTGCCAGCAGTCAACTAGCGGGAGGGCGCTCCTACGAGCAGTACTTC. This sequence encodes CASSQLAGGRSYEQYF.

The chain recombines TRBV5-1 with TRBJ2-7; possibly TRBD1 or TRBD2 for D (6 bases each). CDR1 and CDR2 (germline): SGHRS, YFSETQ. CDR3 size: 14 residues. Trimming stripped 1 base from V and 3 bases from J, with 11 bases between. This CDR3 is CASSLRGEDYEQYF. DNA for the CDR3: TGCGCCAGCAGCTTGAGGGGGGAGGACTACGAGCAGTACTTC.

CDR3 nucleotide sequence: TGTGCCAGCAGCTTGGAATCTGACGCCGGGGAGCTGTTTTTT. Translated, it gives CASSLESDAGELFF. The rearrangement links TRBV11-2 to TRBJ2-2; D is uncertain. Trimming cost V 3 bases and J 6 bases, with 11 bases left between them. CDR3 length: 14 residues. The germline V gene has CDR1 SGHAT and CDR2 FQNNGV.

This clone was detected once. The chain combines TRBV4-2 with TRBJ1-1; D gene unclear. This CDR3 comprises 14 residues. Trimming shortened V by 3 bases and J by 7 bases, and 15 bases separated the two germline ends. Germline V gene lookup returns CDR1 LGHNA and CDR2 YNFKEQ. CDR3 amino acids: CASSQDPGEFEAFF. The CDR3 nucleotides are TGTGCCAGCAGCCAGGACCCCGGGGAGTTTGAAGCTTTCTTT.

A remark on this clone: An end of the junction differs from the germline gene, which may be a read error. This rearrangement joins TRBV7-7 to TRBJ2-3; tentative D call: TRBD2 (5 bases). The CDR3 is made up of 14 amino acids. Germline V CDR1 and CDR2: SSHAT, FNYEAQ (reference sequence). CDR3 sequence reads: CASSLALGGDTQYF. The CDR3 DNA is TGTGCTAGCAGCTTAGCGCTCGGTGGAGATACGCAGTATTTT.